Described below is a single TCR beta chain sequence and its context. The data are from a study of CD8 T cells in Susac syndrome. V shed 7 bases and J shed 3 bases, with 8 bases lying between them. The CDR3 loop spans 13 amino acids. Germline CDR1 reads KGHDR; CDR2 reads SFDVKD. Random hexamers were used to reverse transcribe the RNA input (roughly 0.5 to 1 ug). TCRdb analysed the immunoSEQ multiplex PCR reads with MiXCR anew, one entry per CDR3 protein. The data hold hundreds of thousands of distinct CDR3 sequences, with roughly 93% observed a single time. The rearrangement uses TRBV24-1 and TRBJ2-2, with D perhaps matching TRBD1 (5 bases). This sequence was found in a human donor with multiple sclerosis. Sequenced: CD4+ T cells from PBMCs. CDR3 protein: CATSRDYTGELFF. The CDR3 DNA is TGTGCCACCAGCAGGGATTACACCGGGGAGCTGTTTTTT.